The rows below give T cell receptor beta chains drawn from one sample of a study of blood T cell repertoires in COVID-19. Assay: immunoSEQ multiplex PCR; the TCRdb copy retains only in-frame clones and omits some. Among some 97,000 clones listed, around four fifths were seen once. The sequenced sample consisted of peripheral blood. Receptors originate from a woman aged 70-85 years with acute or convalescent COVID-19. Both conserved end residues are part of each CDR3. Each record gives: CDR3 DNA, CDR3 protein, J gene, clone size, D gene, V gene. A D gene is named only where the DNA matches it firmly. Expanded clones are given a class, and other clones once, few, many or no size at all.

CDR3 DNA: TGCAGCGTTGAAGGCGGGGCAGGAGCTAACTATGGCTACACCTTC; CDR3 protein: CSVEGGAGANYGYTF; J gene: TRBJ1-2; clone size: NA; D gene: NA; V gene: TRBV29-1
CDR3 DNA: TGTGCCAGCAGTGAAGCAGGGGGCCGGCAGCCCCAGCATTTT; CDR3 protein: CASSEAGGRQPQHF; J gene: TRBJ1-5; clone size: once; D gene: TRBD1; V gene: TRBV2
CDR3 DNA: TGTGCCAGCAGCTCCTCCTTTAATACGGGAAATTCACCCCTCCACTTT; CDR3 protein: CASSSSFNTGNSPLHF; J gene: TRBJ1-6; clone size: once; D gene: NA; V gene: TRBV7-2
CDR3 DNA: TGTGCCACCAGCAGAGATGGTGTAGTTGCGGAAAAACTGTTTTTT; CDR3 protein: CATSRDGVVAEKLFF; J gene: TRBJ1-4; clone size: NA; D gene: NA; V gene: TRBV15
CDR3 DNA: TGTGCCTGGAGACAGGGGGCGTCGGGCTACACCTTC; CDR3 protein: CAWRQGASGYTF; J gene: TRBJ1-2; clone size: NA; D gene: TRBD1; V gene: TRBV30
CDR3 DNA: TGTGCCAGCAGTTTTCAGAACACCGGGGAGCTGTTTTTT; CDR3 protein: CASSFQNTGELFF; J gene: TRBJ2-2; clone size: NA; D gene: NA; V gene: TRBV28
CDR3 DNA: TGTGCCAGTGGAGACAGGGGGCTCATGAACACTGAAGCTTTCTTT; CDR3 protein: CASGDRGLMNTEAFF; J gene: TRBJ1-1; clone size: NA; D gene: TRBD1; V gene: TRBV19
CDR3 DNA: TGTGCCTGGAGTACTGGGACAGGGAGAGGGGGCAGCGAAAAACTGTTTTTT; CDR3 protein: CAWSTGTGRGGSEKLFF; J gene: TRBJ1-4; clone size: NA; D gene: TRBD1; V gene: TRBV30
CDR3 DNA: TGTGCCAGCAGCTTCGACAGGGTCACTGAAGCTTTCTTT; CDR3 protein: CASSFDRVTEAFF; J gene: TRBJ1-1; clone size: NA; D gene: TRBD1; V gene: TRBV6-2/TRBV6-3
CDR3 DNA: TGTGCCAGCAGCCTCGACTACAACTATGGCTACACCTTC; CDR3 protein: CASSLDYNYGYTF; J gene: TRBJ1-2; clone size: NA; D gene: NA; V gene: TRBV9
CDR3 DNA: TGTGCCAGCAGAGGACAGGGACCCAGCAATCAGCCCCAGCATTTT; CDR3 protein: CASRGQGPSNQPQHF; J gene: TRBJ1-5; clone size: NA; D gene: TRBD1; V gene: TRBV6-5
CDR3 DNA: TGTGCCAGTAGTCCCACGGGGGGGGGAGAAGCTTTCTTT; CDR3 protein: CASSPTGGGEAFF; J gene: TRBJ1-1; clone size: NA; D gene: NA; V gene: TRBV19
CDR3 DNA: TGTGCCAGCAGCCAAGGAGGGACTGCAGTCTACAATGAGCAGTTCTTC; CDR3 protein: CASSQGGTAVYNEQFF; J gene: TRBJ2-1; clone size: NA; D gene: NA; V gene: TRBV3-1/TRBV3-2
CDR3 DNA: TGCGCCAGCAGCCAAGATGTTGGGGGCGGTGAGACCCAGTACTTC; CDR3 protein: CASSQDVGGGETQYF; J gene: TRBJ2-5; clone size: few; D gene: NA; V gene: TRBV4-3
CDR3 DNA: TGCGCCAGCAGACACCCGGGACAGGGTATCCACGAGCAGTACTTC; CDR3 protein: CASRHPGQGIHEQYF; J gene: TRBJ2-7; clone size: NA; D gene: TRBD1; V gene: TRBV5-1
CDR3 DNA: TGTGCCAGTCAACAGGGGGCTGGGCAGCCCCAGCATTTT; CDR3 protein: CASQQGAGQPQHF; J gene: TRBJ1-5; clone size: once; D gene: TRBD1; V gene: TRBV2
CDR3 DNA: TGCAGCGTTGAACCTTTGTCCGGAGATGGAGCTTTCTTT; CDR3 protein: CSVEPLSGDGAFF; J gene: TRBJ1-1; clone size: NA; D gene: NA; V gene: TRBV29-1
CDR3 DNA: TGTGCCAGCTCACCCACAGGAGGGATGGACACCGGGGAGCTGTTTTTT; CDR3 protein: CASSPTGGMDTGELFF; J gene: TRBJ2-2; clone size: NA; D gene: NA; V gene: TRBV18
CDR3 DNA: TGTGCCAGCAGCTTTGGACAGGGGGTAAACTATGGCTACACCTTC; CDR3 protein: CASSFGQGVNYGYTF; J gene: TRBJ1-2; clone size: once; D gene: TRBD1; V gene: TRBV7-2
CDR3 DNA: TGTGCCAGCAGTGAGAGGGACAGGGGCGGTGAAACTGAAGCTTTCTTT; CDR3 protein: CASSERDRGGETEAFF; J gene: TRBJ1-1; clone size: NA; D gene: TRBD1; V gene: TRBV6-1
CDR3 DNA: TGTGCCAGCAGCCCTACTAGCGGGGCGTACAATGAGCAGTTCTTC; CDR3 protein: CASSPTSGAYNEQFF; J gene: TRBJ2-1; clone size: NA; D gene: TRBD2; V gene: TRBV4-2
CDR3 DNA: TGTGCCAGTAGTATAGAACACCCATCGGATACGCAGTATTTT; CDR3 protein: CASSIEHPSDTQYF; J gene: TRBJ2-3; clone size: NA; D gene: NA; V gene: TRBV19
CDR3 DNA: TGTGCCAGCAGTCCTCGGGGCAGGGGGAGCCCTGAAGCTTTCTTT; CDR3 protein: CASSPRGRGSPEAFF; J gene: TRBJ1-1; clone size: NA; D gene: TRBD1; V gene: TRBV6-5
CDR3 DNA: TGTGCCAGTGCAAGACAAACCTCCTACAATGAGCAGTTCTTC; CDR3 protein: CASARQTSYNEQFF; J gene: TRBJ2-1; clone size: NA; D gene: NA; V gene: TRBV19
CDR3 DNA: TGTGCCAGCAGTTTTTGGGGACAGGGGAACGAGCAGTACTTC; CDR3 protein: CASSFWGQGNEQYF; J gene: TRBJ2-7; clone size: NA; D gene: TRBD1; V gene: TRBV27
CDR3 DNA: TGTGCCAGCAGTTACTACGGGACTACCTGGCCAGATACGCAGTATTTT; CDR3 protein: CASSYYGTTWPDTQYF; J gene: TRBJ2-3; clone size: NA; D gene: TRBD2; V gene: TRBV6-6
CDR3 DNA: TGCGCCAGCAGGAAACCCGGGACATCGAACACTGAAGCTTTCTTT; CDR3 protein: CASRKPGTSNTEAFF; J gene: TRBJ1-1; clone size: many; D gene: NA; V gene: TRBV4-1
CDR3 DNA: TGTGCCAGCAGTCCAGGGGCAGGTCAGCCCCAGCATTTT; CDR3 protein: CASSPGAGQPQHF; J gene: TRBJ1-5; clone size: few; D gene: NA; V gene: TRBV11-2
CDR3 DNA: TGTGCCAGCAGCGTAGCGGGGGGCACCGGGGAGCTGTTTTTT; CDR3 protein: CASSVAGGTGELFF; J gene: TRBJ2-2; clone size: NA; D gene: TRBD2; V gene: TRBV2
CDR3 DNA: TGTGCCAGCAGCGAGGGGAGGGGTAACTATGGCTACACCTTC; CDR3 protein: CASSEGRGNYGYTF; J gene: TRBJ1-2; clone size: NA; D gene: NA; V gene: TRBV3-1/TRBV3-2
CDR3 DNA: TGTGCCAGTAGTTCCGGGACAGGGAACGGTCAGCCCCAGCATTTT; CDR3 protein: CASSSGTGNGQPQHF; J gene: TRBJ1-5; clone size: NA; D gene: TRBD1; V gene: TRBV19
CDR3 DNA: TGTGCCAGCAGCTTACAGGGGTTGGAGCCCCAGCATTTT; CDR3 protein: CASSLQGLEPQHF; J gene: TRBJ1-5; clone size: NA; D gene: NA; V gene: TRBV7-2
CDR3 DNA: TGTGCCAGCAGATCAGGCGTGAGCAATCAGCCCCAGCATTTT; CDR3 protein: CASRSGVSNQPQHF; J gene: TRBJ1-5; clone size: NA; D gene: NA; V gene: TRBV7-2
CDR3 DNA: TGTGCCAGCAGCCCTACTAGCTCCGAGCAGTTCTTC; CDR3 protein: CASSPTSSEQFF; J gene: TRBJ2-1; clone size: NA; D gene: NA; V gene: TRBV3-1/TRBV3-2
CDR3 DNA: TGTGCCAGCAGCTTAGCGATGGCAGGAAGCTCCTATAATTCACCCCTCCACTTT; CDR3 protein: CASSLAMAGSSYNSPLHF; J gene: TRBJ1-6; clone size: NA; D gene: NA; V gene: TRBV7-6
CDR3 DNA: TGTGCCAGCAGCCGCTTCTCGGGCAGCCGGGGAGATACGCAGTATTTT; CDR3 protein: CASSRFSGSRGDTQYF; J gene: TRBJ2-3; clone size: NA; D gene: NA; V gene: TRBV3-1/TRBV3-2
CDR3 DNA: TGTGCCAGCGGGGGGCCGGGACAGGGCAATCAGCCCCAGCATTTT; CDR3 protein: CASGGPGQGNQPQHF; J gene: TRBJ1-5; clone size: NA; D gene: TRBD1; V gene: TRBV2
CDR3 DNA: TGTGCCAGTAGTGATACTACAGGGGGCTATGGCTACACCTTC; CDR3 protein: CASSDTTGGYGYTF; J gene: TRBJ1-2; clone size: NA; D gene: TRBD1; V gene: TRBV19
CDR3 DNA: TGTGCCACCAGCAGGGCGGGACAGGGGAGGAACTATGGCTACACCTTC; CDR3 protein: CATSRAGQGRNYGYTF; J gene: TRBJ1-2; clone size: NA; D gene: TRBD1; V gene: TRBV15
CDR3 DNA: TGTGCCAGCAGAGTCACTGCCGCGCTTAGTGAAGCTTTCTTT; CDR3 protein: CASRVTAALSEAFF; J gene: TRBJ1-1; clone size: NA; D gene: NA; V gene: TRBV28
CDR3 DNA: TGTGCCAGTAGTACGAAAGGGAGTAACTATGGCTACACCTTC; CDR3 protein: CASSTKGSNYGYTF; J gene: TRBJ1-2; clone size: few; D gene: NA; V gene: TRBV19
CDR3 DNA: TGCAGCGTTGACCTAGGACAGGGAAGTTCAGGAACTGAAGCTTTCTTT; CDR3 protein: CSVDLGQGSSGTEAFF; J gene: TRBJ1-1; clone size: NA; D gene: TRBD1; V gene: TRBV29-1
CDR3 DNA: TGCGCCAGCAGTGAAGGCGGCCTTGACCATACGCAGTATTTT; CDR3 protein: CASSEGGLDHTQYF; J gene: TRBJ2-3; clone size: once; D gene: NA; V gene: TRBV10-1
CDR3 DNA: TGTGCCAGCAGGGGGACAGGGGGTAACACTGAAGCTTTCTTT; CDR3 protein: CASRGTGGNTEAFF; J gene: TRBJ1-1; clone size: once; D gene: TRBD1; V gene: TRBV6-5
CDR3 DNA: TGTGCCACCAGTGATTTAGAGACGCGGGGTACCTACAATGAGCAGTTCTTC; CDR3 protein: CATSDLETRGTYNEQFF; J gene: TRBJ2-1; clone size: few; D gene: NA; V gene: TRBV24-1
CDR3 DNA: TGTGCCAGCAGCGCCTCAGACAGGGGCGAATATGGCTACACCTTC; CDR3 protein: CASSASDRGEYGYTF; J gene: TRBJ1-2; clone size: NA; D gene: TRBD1; V gene: TRBV5-4
CDR3 DNA: TGCAGCGTTGAGGACAGGGGGCAAACAGATACGCAGTATTTT; CDR3 protein: CSVEDRGQTDTQYF; J gene: TRBJ2-3; clone size: NA; D gene: TRBD1; V gene: TRBV29-1
CDR3 DNA: TGTGCCAGCAGCGTAGGTACTAACTATGGCTACACCTTC; CDR3 protein: CASSVGTNYGYTF; J gene: TRBJ1-2; clone size: few; D gene: NA; V gene: TRBV9
CDR3 DNA: TGTGCCAGCAGGAAGGGGCAGGCCTATGGCTACACCTTC; CDR3 protein: CASRKGQAYGYTF; J gene: TRBJ1-2; clone size: NA; D gene: NA; V gene: TRBV6-5
CDR3 DNA: TGTGCCAGCAGTTCGAGGACACCGGGCACTGAAGCTTTCTTT; CDR3 protein: CASSSRTPGTEAFF; J gene: TRBJ1-1; clone size: NA; D gene: NA; V gene: TRBV6-5
CDR3 DNA: TGTGCCAGCAGCCAAGATCCCGGCAGGGGGACTTACACCGGGGAGCTGTTTTTT; CDR3 protein: CASSQDPGRGTYTGELFF; J gene: TRBJ2-2; clone size: NA; D gene: NA; V gene: TRBV3-1/TRBV3-2
CDR3 DNA: TGTGCCTGGAGTAATATAGGGGGATTATCCGGGACGCTGGGCGCTGAAGCTTTCTTT; CDR3 protein: CAWSNIGGLSGTLGAEAFF; J gene: TRBJ1-1; clone size: many; D gene: NA; V gene: TRBV30
CDR3 DNA: TGTGCCTGGAGAACTAGATCCGGAAACACCATATATTTT; CDR3 protein: CAWRTRSGNTIYF; J gene: TRBJ1-3; clone size: NA; D gene: NA; V gene: TRBV30
CDR3 DNA: TGTGCCAGCAGCCAAGATACCATGAGCAAGACCCAGTACTTC; CDR3 protein: CASSQDTMSKTQYF; J gene: TRBJ2-5; clone size: NA; D gene: NA; V gene: TRBV3-1/TRBV3-2
CDR3 DNA: TGTGCCAGCAGCTTGGGTCTAGCGGGGCGGGAGACCCAGTACTTC; CDR3 protein: CASSLGLAGRETQYF; J gene: TRBJ2-5; clone size: NA; D gene: TRBD2; V gene: TRBV5-4
CDR3 DNA: TGTGCCAGCAGGGGGACAGGCGGGTCCTCTGGCTACACCTTC; CDR3 protein: CASRGTGGSSGYTF; J gene: TRBJ1-2; clone size: NA; D gene: TRBD1; V gene: TRBV7-2
CDR3 DNA: TGTGCCAGCAGCCAAGATTCGAGCGGGGGTCGACTCAATGAGCAGTTCTTC; CDR3 protein: CASSQDSSGGRLNEQFF; J gene: TRBJ2-1; clone size: once; D gene: TRBD2; V gene: TRBV14
CDR3 DNA: TGTGCCAGCAAAGCCCGGGGGGCGGCAGATACGCAGTATTTT; CDR3 protein: CASKARGAADTQYF; J gene: TRBJ2-3; clone size: NA; D gene: NA; V gene: TRBV6-5
CDR3 DNA: TGTGCCAGCAGCTTAGCTGGTCCGGGACAGGGGAATTATGGCTACACCTTC; CDR3 protein: CASSLAGPGQGNYGYTF; J gene: TRBJ1-2; clone size: NA; D gene: TRBD1; V gene: TRBV7-2
CDR3 DNA: TGTGCCAGCAGTCGACAGGGTATTGCTGGAAACACCATATATTTT; CDR3 protein: CASSRQGIAGNTIYF; J gene: TRBJ1-3; clone size: NA; D gene: TRBD1; V gene: TRBV6-5